Each of the 19 T cell receptor beta chains below was sequenced from the same sample in a study of T-cell memory formation after mild COVID-19. From the 5' RACE reads, TCRdb called clonotypes with MiXCR, one entry per CDR3 protein. The sample contains hundreds of thousands of distinct CDR3 sequences, around 28% of which appear only once. Sequencing was performed on PBMCs or a T cell subset sorted from them (not recorded which). All receptors derive from an adult woman who had mild COVID-19 (a few samples of this study predate the infection). Cell type and time point are not known.

The chain couples TRBV7-2 to TRBJ2-7; D possibly corresponds to TRBD2 (5 bases). Trimming removed 3 bases from V and 2 bases from J, with 14 bases in between. Germline V gene data show CDR1 as SGHTA and CDR2 as FQGNSA. The CDR3 extends over 15 amino acids. CDR3 region: CASSFRAVGPYEQYF. CDR3 bases: TGTGCCAGCAGCTTCCGAGCGGTAGGACCCTACGAGCAGTACTTC. Together with reference TRBV7-2 and TRBJ2-7, the CDR3 gives the full variable domain: GAGVSQSPSNKVTEKGKDVELRCDPISGHTALYWYRQSLGQGLEFLIYFQGNSAPDKSGLPSDRFSAERTGGSVSTLTIQRTQQEDSAVYLCASSFRAVGPYEQYFGPGTRLTVT.

The chain has TRBV6-6 and TRBJ1-3; maybe TRBD1 (5 bases). There are 14 residues in the CDR3. V lost 5 bases and J lost 0, with 8 bases in between. In germline, CDR1 is MNHNY, CDR2 SVGAGI (reference sequence). Written as DNA, the CDR3 is TGTGCCAGCAGTCGCGACAGCTCTGGAAACACCATATATTTT. Translation gives CASSRDSSGNTIYF.

The chain is built from TRBV7-2 and TRBJ2-7, with a possible D match to TRBD1 (5 bases). The V gene lost 1 base and the J gene lost 2 bases, with 12 bases spanning the gap. There are 15 residues in the CDR3. Germline loops: CDR1 SGHTA, CDR2 FQGNSA. In DNA, the CDR3 is TGTGCCAGCAGCTTAGATACAGGCCAAGCCTACGAGCAGTACTTC. It encodes CASSLDTGQAYEQYF.

This clonotype was seen only a few times. The V and J genes are TRBV9 and TRBJ1-5; 9 bases match TRBD1. The germline gives CDR1 SGDLS, CDR2 YYNGEE. Trimming took 0 bases from V and 5 from J; bases not matched to a gene: 3. CDR3 length: 15 residues. The CDR3 nucleotides read TGTGCCAGCAGCGTAGGACAGGGGGAGCATCAGCCCCAGCATTTT. Its translation is CASSVGQGEHQPQHF.

The table lists this clonotype with a few counts. The chain couples TRBV29-1 to TRBJ2-3, with D unclear. Germline values: CDR1 SQVTM, CDR2 ANQGSEA. V was shortened by 5 bases and J by 12 bases, with 12 bases between the two germline ends. The CDR3 is made up of 10 amino acids. The CDR3 sequence: CSVRRQAQYF. The CDR3 nucleotides read TGCAGCGTTAGAAGACAAGCACAGTATTTT.

The chain has TRBV3-1 and TRBJ2-3; 7 bases fit TRBD2. Germline V gene data show CDR1 as LGHDT and CDR2 as YNNKEL (reference sequence). The length of the CDR3 is 16 residues. The J segment lost 4 bases and the V segment lost 1 base, leaving 8 bases of the junction unmatched. The CDR3 is CASSQVAGELSDTQYF. CDR3 nucleotides: TGTGCCAGCAGCCAAGTGGCGGGGGAGCTGTCAGATACGCAGTATTTT.

There are a few counts of this clonotype. The chain uses TRBV6-5 and TRBJ2-5, with 7 bases lining up with TRBD2. The CDR3 has 13 amino acids. The trim removed 8 bases at V and 1 base at J, leaving 4 bases unmatched. Germline V gene data show CDR1 as MNHEY and CDR2 as SVGAGI. The CDR3, as DNA: TGTGCCAGCTCTACTAGCGCCCAAGAGACCCAGTACTTC. The encoded protein is CASSTSAQETQYF.

The chain joins TRBV6-5 to TRBJ2-5, with D perhaps matching TRBD2 (7 bases). The CDR3 sequence is 14 residues long. V was clipped by 5 bases and J by 5 bases, with 15 bases between them. Germline-derived CDR1 and CDR2 are MNHEY and SVGAGI. The CDR3, as DNA: TGTGCCAGCAGTCGTTCCGGGGGGCGGGAGACCCAGTACTTC. Residues: CASSRSGGRETQYF.

This clonotype was picked up one time. V and J are TRBV2 and TRBJ1-5; 9 nucleotides agree with TRBD1. This CDR3 region has 17 residues. J lost 4 bases, V lost 5 bases, and 12 bases had no gene match. Germline V gene lookup returns CDR1 SNHLY and CDR2 FYNNEI. The CDR3 DNA sequence: TGTGCCAGCAGTCTAACCACAGGGGGCCCAGGGAATCAGCCCCAGCATTTT. The encoded protein is CASSLTTGGPGNQPQHF.

In its sample, this clonotype was seen a few times. J is TRBJ2-1 and V is TRBV3-1; TRBD2 might be the D (5 bases). The CDR3 runs to 13 residues. The V gene lost 4 bases and the J gene lost 4 bases, with 8 bases spanning the gap. The germline gives CDR1 LGHDT, CDR2 YNNKEL (reference sequence). The CDR3 spells CASSRSGYNEQFF. CDR3 nucleotide sequence: TGTGCCAGCAGCCGCAGCGGTTACAATGAGCAGTTCTTC.

The chain has TRBV20-1 and TRBJ1-2; D is ambiguous. This CDR3 has 13 residues. V dropped 3 bases and J dropped 1 base, with 9 bases sitting between them. CDR1 is DFQATT and CDR2 is SNEGSKA in the germline V gene (reference sequence). For the CDR3, the DNA is TGCAGTGCTAGTCTCGCCCGTAACTATGGCTACACCTTC. It translates to CSASLARNYGYTF.

This clonotype was counted only a few times. This sequence joins TRBV7-2 and TRBJ2-3; D uncertain. The CDR3 is made up of 14 amino acids. The germline CDR1 and CDR2 sequences are SGHTA and FQGNSA. Trimming removed 6 bases from V and 2 bases from J, with 12 bases in between. The DNA of the CDR3 is TGTGCCAGCAGAGACCCGGGTCTCACAGATACGCAGTATTTT. Its translation: CASRDPGLTDTQYF.

V is TRBV20-1 and J is TRBJ2-7, with TRBD1 identical over 7 bases. The CDR3 covers 15 residues. Unmatched junction bases numbered 17, after V lost 6 bases and J lost 6 bases. Germline CDR1 and CDR2: DFQATT and SNEGSKA (reference sequence). The CDR3 region is CSAFLDRALPIEQYF. In DNA, the CDR3 is TGCAGTGCCTTCCTAGACAGGGCCCTCCCCATCGAGCAGTACTTC.

This clonotype was counted only a few times. CDR3 in amino acids: CASSQVGGRDTYEQYF. The CDR3 DNA follows: TGTGCCAGCAGCCAAGTCGGCGGGAGGGACACCTACGAGCAGTACTTC. J is TRBJ2-7 and V is TRBV3-1; 9 bases map to TRBD2. V lost 1 base to trimming and J lost 2 bases; unmatched junction nucleotides: 6. In germline, CDR1 is LGHDT, CDR2 YNNKEL (reference sequence). The CDR3 runs 16 residues.

This clonotype showed up just a few times. The chain carries TRBV15 and TRBJ1-6; maybe TRBD1 (5 bases). The CDR3 length is 19 residues. Trimming took off 3 bases at V and 7 bases at J, with 25 bases between the two ends. Per the germline V gene, CDR1 is LNHNV and CDR2 is YYDKDF (reference sequence). In DNA form, the CDR3 reads TGTGCCACCAGCAGCGATTCCGGGACGTTAGCTCGATGGAATTCACCCCTCCACTTT. Its protein is CATSSDSGTLARWNSPLHF.

This clonotype is labeled medium-sized. The V call is TRBV14, the J call TRBJ2-3, with D maybe TRBD2 (6 bases). The germline CDR1 and CDR2 sequences are SGHDN and FVKESK. There are 15 residues in the CDR3. Trimming took 1 base from V and 6 from J, leaving 14 bases between them. The CDR3 here is CASSQAGEWGDTQYF. DNA of the CDR3: TGTGCCAGCAGCCAAGCGGGGGAGTGGGGTGATACGCAGTATTTT.

This clonotype was detected a few times. V is TRBV5-1 and J is TRBJ2-3; 7 bases align to TRBD2. The trim removed 2 bases at V and 4 bases at J, leaving 10 bases unmatched. CDR3 length: 16 residues. Germline loops: CDR1 SGHRS, CDR2 YFSETQ. As DNA, the CDR3 is TGCGCCAGCAGCTTTGCGGGAGCGCGAGGGGCAGATACGCAGTATTTT. Protein sequence: CASSFAGARGADTQYF.

This clonotype was counted only a few times. V and J are TRBV30 and TRBJ2-1, with 8 bases fitting TRBD2. In germline, CDR1 is GTSNPN, CDR2 SVGIG (reference sequence). There are 15 residues in the CDR3. J lost 11 bases, V lost 0 bases, and 12 bases had no gene match. The CDR3 loop reads CAWSVGAGGLTKQFF. CDR3 DNA: TGTGCCTGGAGTGTTGGGGCGGGGGGCCTCACTAAGCAGTTCTTC.

This chain joins TRBV4-3 and TRBJ2-7; 8 bases align to TRBD1. J lost 6 bases, V lost 3 bases, and 4 bases had no gene match. There are 13 residues in the CDR3. Germline V gene data show CDR1 as LGHNA and CDR2 as YSLEER. The CDR3 DNA follows: TGCGCCAGCAGCCAGGACAGGGTAGGCGAGCAGTACTTC. Translating gives CASSQDRVGEQYF.